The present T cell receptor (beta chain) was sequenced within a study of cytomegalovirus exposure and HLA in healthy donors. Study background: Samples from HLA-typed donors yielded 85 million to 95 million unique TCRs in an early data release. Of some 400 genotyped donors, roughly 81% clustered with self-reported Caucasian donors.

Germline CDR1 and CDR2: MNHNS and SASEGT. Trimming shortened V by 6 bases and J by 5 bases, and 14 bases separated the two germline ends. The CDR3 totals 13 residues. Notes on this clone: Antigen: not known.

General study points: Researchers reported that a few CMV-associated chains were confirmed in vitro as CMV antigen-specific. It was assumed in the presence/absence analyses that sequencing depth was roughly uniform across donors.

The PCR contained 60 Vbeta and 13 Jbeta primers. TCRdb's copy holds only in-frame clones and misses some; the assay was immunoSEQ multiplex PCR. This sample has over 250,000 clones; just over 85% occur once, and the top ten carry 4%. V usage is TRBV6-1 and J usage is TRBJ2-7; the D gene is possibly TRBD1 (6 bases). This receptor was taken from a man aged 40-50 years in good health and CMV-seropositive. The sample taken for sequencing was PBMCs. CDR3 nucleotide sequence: TGTGCCAGCAGCGGGATTCGACAGGACGAGCAGTACTTC. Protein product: CASSGIRQDEQYF.